This TCR beta chain was identified in a study of T cell responses to AZD1222 COVID-19 vaccine. Whole-study findings and limits: Receipt of two AZD1222 doses was followed by a rise in Spike-specific TCR breadth and depth. Epitopes outside B.1.351 and B.1.1.7 mutated regions reportedly drew nearly half of spike TCRs. Among the donors, most were white British and more were female, and clonal diversity was possibly underestimated.

Libraries were prepared by immunoSEQ multiplex PCR; TCRdb keeps only in-frame clonotypes and omits some of them. This sample has 150,000 or so clones, with approximately 95% found just once. In the case of this clone: Its cognate antigen is unknown.

Trimming removed 4 bases from V and 8 bases from J; junction bases left unmatched: 5. This CDR3 has 14 amino acids. The germline V gene encodes CDR1 MRHNA and CDR2 SNTAGT. The rearrangement joins TRBV6-4 to TRBJ1-6; TRBD1 matches at 7 bases. The sequence was obtained from an adult in good health. Material: peripheral blood, obtained on day 0 of MenACWY control vaccination. The CDR3 loop is CASSARRGDSPLHF. For the CDR3, the DNA is TGTGCCAGCAGTGCGCGCAGGGGGGATTCACCCCTCCACTTT.